This TCR beta chain was observed in a study of T cell responses to AZD1222 COVID-19 vaccine. The table came from immunoSEQ multiplex PCR; TCRdb's copy has only in-frame clones and leaves some out. There are under 150,000 clones in the sample; roughly 92% occur only once, and roughly 5.1% lies in the top ten. There are a few counts of this clone. Germline V gene data show CDR1 as SGHRS and CDR2 as YFSETQ. V lost 2 bases and J 0 bases, leaving 9 bases between the germline ends. The CDR3 length is 15 residues. Sequencing used peripheral blood, obtained on day 0 of AZD1222 vaccination. The gene calls are TRBV5-1 and TRBJ1-5; a weak D match, TRBD1 (5 bases). This TCR was recovered from an adult in good health. The CDR3 DNA sequence: TGCGCCAGCAGCTTAGGGGACTATAGCAATCAGCCCCAGCATTTT. Protein sequence: CASSLGDYSNQPQHF.